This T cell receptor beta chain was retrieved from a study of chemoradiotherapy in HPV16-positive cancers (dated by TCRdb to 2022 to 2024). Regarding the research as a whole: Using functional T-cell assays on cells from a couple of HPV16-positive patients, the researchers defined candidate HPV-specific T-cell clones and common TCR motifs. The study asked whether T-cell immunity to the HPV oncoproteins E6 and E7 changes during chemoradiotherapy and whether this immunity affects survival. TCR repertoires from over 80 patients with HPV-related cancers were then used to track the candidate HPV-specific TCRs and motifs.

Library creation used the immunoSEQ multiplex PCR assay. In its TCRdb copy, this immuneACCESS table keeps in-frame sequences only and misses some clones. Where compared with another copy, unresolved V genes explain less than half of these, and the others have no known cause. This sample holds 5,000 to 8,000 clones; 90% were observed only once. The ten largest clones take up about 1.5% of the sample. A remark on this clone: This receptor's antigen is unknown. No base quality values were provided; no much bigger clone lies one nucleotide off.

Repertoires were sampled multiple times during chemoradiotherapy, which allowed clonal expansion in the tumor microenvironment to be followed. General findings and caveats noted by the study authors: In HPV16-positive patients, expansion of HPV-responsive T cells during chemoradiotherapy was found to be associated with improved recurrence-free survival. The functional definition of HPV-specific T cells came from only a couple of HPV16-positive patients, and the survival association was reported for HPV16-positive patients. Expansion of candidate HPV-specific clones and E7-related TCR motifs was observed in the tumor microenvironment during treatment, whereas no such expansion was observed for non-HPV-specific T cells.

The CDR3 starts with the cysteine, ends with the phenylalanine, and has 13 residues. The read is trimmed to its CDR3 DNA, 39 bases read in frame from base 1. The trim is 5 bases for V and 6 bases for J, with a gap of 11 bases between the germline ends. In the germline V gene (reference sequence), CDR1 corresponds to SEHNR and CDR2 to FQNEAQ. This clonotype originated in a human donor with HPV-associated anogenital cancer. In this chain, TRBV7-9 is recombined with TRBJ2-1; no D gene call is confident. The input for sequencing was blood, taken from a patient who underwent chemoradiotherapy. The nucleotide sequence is TGTGCCAGCAGCCTCGGACCCATCAATGAGCAGTTCTTC. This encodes CASSLGPINEQFF.